This T cell receptor (beta chain) came from a study of cytomegalovirus exposure and HLA in healthy donors. The assay was immunoSEQ multiplex PCR, and TCRdb's table has in-frame clones only and misses some. The sample contains fewer than 95,000 clones, 84% of which appear only once. V lost 1 base to trimming and J lost 4 bases, with 8 bases between them. Germline values: CDR1 SGHVS, CDR2 FNYEAQ. This CDR3 comprises 14 residues. Sequenced material: PBMCs. This chain joins TRBV7-6 and TRBJ2-1; D is perhaps TRBD2 (5 bases). The sequence derives from a woman under 30 in good health and CMV-seropositive. Written as DNA, the CDR3 is TGTGCCAGCAGCTTAGAACCGGGGTACAATGAGCAGTTCTTC. Its translation: CASSLEPGYNEQFF. Based on the CDR3 plus reference TRBV7-6 and TRBJ2-1, the full variable domain is GAGVSQSPRYKVTKRGQDVALRCDPISGHVSLYWYRQALGQGPEFLTYFNYEAQQDKSGLPNDRFSAERPEGSISTLTIQRTEQRDSAMYRCASSLEPGYNEQFFGPGTRLTVL.